Below, 24 T cell receptor beta chains from the same sample are listed, as sequenced in a study of cytomegalovirus exposure and HLA in healthy donors. This PCR relied on a set of 60 Vbeta primers and 13 Jbeta primers. The assay was immunoSEQ multiplex PCR, and TCRdb's table has in-frame clones only and misses some. The table has more than 120,000 clones, 75% to 90% seen once. Input material: PBMCs. Source of these receptors: a woman aged 25 to 39 in good health and CMV-seronegative.

The genes are TRBV6-5 and TRBJ2-5; D possibly corresponds to TRBD1 (6 bases). The CDR3 is made up of 13 amino acids. The germline V gene encodes CDR1 MNHEY and CDR2 SVGAGI. Trimming removed 0 bases from V and 5 bases from J, with 7 bases in between. The CDR3 region has the DNA TGTGCCAGCAGTTACTCGGGGGCCGAGACCCAGTACTTC. It translates to CASSYSGAETQYF.

This chain connects TRBV7-2 to TRBJ2-3; D gene ambiguous. Germline V CDR1 and CDR2: SGHTA, FQGNSA. CDR3 length equals 14 residues. The ends were cut back, 7 bases at V and 0 bases at J, with 11 bases in the middle. The CDR3 loop is CASTPTESTDTQYF. The CDR3 DNA follows: TGTGCCAGCACCCCTACCGAAAGCACAGATACGCAGTATTTT.

This clone occurred a few times. The rearrangement uses TRBV29-1 and TRBJ1-2; D uncertain. Trimming left V 2 bases short and J 5 bases short, with 12 bases between. CDR3 length: 13 amino acids. Germline V gives CDR1 SQVTM, CDR2 ANQGSEA. The CDR3 bases are TGCAGCGTTGAAAAGGGAGGAATTTATGGCTACACCTTC. As protein: CSVEKGGIYGYTF.

The CDR3 loop is CASSLGGPYEQYF. The CDR3 DNA sequence: TGTGCCAGCAGCTTAGGAGGGCCCTACGAGCAGTACTTC. The genes are TRBV7-2 and TRBJ2-7, with D maybe TRBD2 (5 bases). The CDR3 extends over 13 amino acids. Germline lookup yields CDR1 SGHTA and CDR2 FQGNSA. V lost 1 base to trimming and J lost 2 bases, with 6 bases between them. The full variable domain, completed using reference TRBV7-2 and TRBJ2-7, is GAGVSQSPSNKVTEKGKDVELRCDPISGHTALYWYRQSLGQGLEFLIYFQGNSAPDKSGLPSDRFSAERTGGSVSTLTIQRTQQEDSAVYLCASSLGGPYEQYFGPGTRLTVT.

The CDR3 here is CASRGTFYQETQYF. CDR3 bases: TGTGCCAGCAGAGGGACATTTTACCAAGAGACCCAGTACTTC. The chain links TRBV6-6 to TRBJ2-5; possibly TRBD1 for D (6 bases). Looked up from germline, CDR1 is MNHNY and CDR2 is SVGAGI (reference sequence). CDR3 size: 14 residues. The V gene lost 6 bases and the J gene lost 0 bases, with 11 bases spanning the gap.

The rearrangement links TRBV7-9 to TRBJ2-5, with 9 bases fitting TRBD1. V shed 1 base and J 0 bases; nucleotides not matched to a gene: 9. This CDR3 is 18 amino acids long. The germline V gene encodes CDR1 SEHNR and CDR2 FQNEAQ (reference sequence). The CDR3 DNA is TGTGCCAGCAGCTTAGGGGTTTTTGGGACAGGGTACCAAGAGACCCAGTACTTC. Its protein product is CASSLGVFGTGYQETQYF.

This clone was seen once. The genes are TRBV11-1 and TRBJ1-1, with 10 bases aligning to TRBD1. V was pared by 3 bases and J by 3 bases, with 4 bases of the junction left unmatched. This CDR3 comprises 15 residues. Germline loops: CDR1 SGHAT, CDR2 FQDESV (reference sequence). CDR3 nucleotide sequence: TGTGCCAGCAGCTTCGACAGGGGGCTCGACACTGAAGCTTTCTTT. This encodes CASSFDRGLDTEAFF.

The V gene is TRBV18, the J gene TRBJ2-5, with D possibly TRBD1 on 5 matching bases. This CDR3 is 15 amino acids long. Germline-derived CDR1 and CDR2 are KGHSH and LQKENI. V shed 1 base and J shed 2 bases, with 11 bases lying between them. The DNA for the CDR3 is TGTGCCAGCTCACCACAGGGGCTAATTCAAGAGACCCAGTACTTC. Protein sequence: CASSPQGLIQETQYF. Together with reference TRBV18 and TRBJ2-5, the CDR3 gives the full variable domain: NAGVMQNPRHLVRRRGQEARLRCSPMKGHSHVYWYRQLPEEGLKFMVYLQKENIIDESGMPKERFSAEFPKEGPSILRIQQVVRGDSAAYFCASSPQGLIQETQYFGPGTRLLVL.

The CDR3 loop is CASSLDRGTDEQYF. As DNA, the CDR3 is TGTGCCAGCAGCTTGGACAGGGGAACGGACGAGCAGTACTTC. The gene calls are TRBV5-4 and TRBJ2-7; TRBD1 matches at 7 bases. Germline CDR1 is SGHNT and CDR2 is YYREEE (reference sequence). The CDR3 length is 14 residues. J gave up 5 bases and V 0 bases, and 5 bases lay outside the gene matches. Full variable domain (remainder filled in from reference TRBV5-4 and TRBJ2-7): ETGVTQSPTHLIKTRGQQVTLRCSSQSGHNTVSWYQQALGQGPQFIFQYYREEENGRGNFPPRFSGLQFPNYSSELNVNALELDDSALYLCASSLDRGTDEQYFGPGTRLTVT.

The chain is built from TRBV10-3 and TRBJ2-2; 7 positions agree with TRBD1. The V gene end was trimmed by 10 bases and the J gene end by 0 bases; junction bases not matched to a gene: 5. There are 14 residues in the CDR3. Germline CDR1 reads ENHRY; CDR2 reads SYGVKD. In nucleotides, the CDR3 is TGTGCCACCCACAGGGGTACGAACACCGGGGAGCTGTTTTTT. Its translation: CATHRGTNTGELFF.

The gene calls are TRBV27 and TRBJ2-3; D unclear. Between the trimmed V and J ends, which lost 3 bases and 6 bases, there was a span of 4 bases. This CDR3 comprises 11 residues. CDR1 is MNHEY, CDR2 SMNVEV, per germline (reference sequence). The CDR3 DNA reads TGTGCCAGCAGTTTCGCGGATACGCAGTATTTT. The encoded protein is CASSFADTQYF.

The chain uses TRBV30 and TRBJ1-4, with 7 positions matching TRBD1. Looked up from germline, CDR1 is GTSNPN and CDR2 is SVGIG (reference sequence). The V and J ends lost 2 bases and 8 bases, in that order; junction bases with no gene match: 14. This CDR3 has 16 amino acids. The CDR3: CAWSRTYRQGGEKLFF. The CDR3 DNA sequence: TGTGCCTGGAGTCGGACCTATCGACAGGGAGGCGAAAAACTGTTTTTT.

The CDR3, as DNA: TGCGCCAGCAGCCAAGTAGATAGGGAGAATCAGCCCCAGCATTTT. It codes for CASSQVDRENQPQHF. The chain joins TRBV4-3 to TRBJ1-5, with D unresolved. Trimming removed 1 base at V and 4 bases at J, with 11 bases between. Germline V lookup: CDR1 LGHNA, CDR2 YSLEER. This CDR3 has 15 residues.

The chain carries TRBV10-3 and TRBJ1-6, with TRBD1 matching 7 bases. The CDR3 is made up of 14 amino acids. J lost 4 bases, V lost 4 bases, and 1 base had no gene match. Germline CDR1 ENHRY, CDR2 SYGVKD. The CDR3 sequence: CAISVDRYNSPLHF. The DNA of the CDR3 is TGTGCCATCAGTGTGGACAGGTATAATTCACCCCTCCACTTT.

This clone was detected a few times. The V gene is TRBV2, the J gene TRBJ2-1, with TRBD2 as a possible D gene (5 bases). The CDR3 runs to 16 residues. Germline V gene lookup returns CDR1 SNHLY and CDR2 FYNNEI. The V end lost 5 bases, the J end lost 5 bases, and 19 bases lay between the germline ends. The CDR3 is CASSTHFGWGDNEQFF. DNA of the CDR3: TGTGCCAGCAGTACACATTTTGGGTGGGGAGACAATGAGCAGTTCTTC.

This clone turned up a few times. CDR3 bases: TGTGCCAGCAGCTGGGACAGGGGACCGTCACCCCTCCACTTT. Protein sequence: CASSWDRGPSPLHF. The chain uses TRBV6-5 and TRBJ1-6, with 10 bases identical to TRBD1. There are 14 residues in the CDR3. Trimming at V came to 6 bases and at J to 10 bases, leaving 6 bases not matched to a gene. Germline lookup yields CDR1 MNHEY and CDR2 SVGAGI.

The gene calls are TRBV19 and TRBJ2-2; 11 nucleotides agree with TRBD1. CDR3 length equals 16 residues. Per the germline V gene, CDR1 is LNHDA and CDR2 is SQIVND (reference sequence). The V gene end was trimmed by 11 bases and the J gene end by 3 bases; junction bases not matched to a gene: 11. In nucleotides, the CDR3 is TGTGCCTCCAGACCCAGGACAGGGGGCGACACCGGGGAGCTGTTTTTT. Translation: CASRPRTGGDTGELFF.

This clone was observed once. CDR3 in amino acids: CASSLGQVIPEQYF. CDR3 DNA: TGCGCCAGCAGCTTGGGACAGGTCATACCCGAGCAGTACTTC. The chain recombines TRBV5-1 with TRBJ2-7; D possibly corresponds to TRBD1 (6 bases). The V end was cut by 0 bases, the J end by 6 bases, with 13 bases between. CDR1 and CDR2 (germline): SGHRS, YFSETQ. This CDR3 is built from 14 residues. Full variable domain (outside the CDR3, taken from reference TRBV5-1 and TRBJ2-7): KAGVTQTPRYLIKTRGQQVTLSCSPISGHRSVSWYQQTPGQGLQFLFEYFSETQRNKGNFPGRFSGRQFSNSRSEMNVSTLELGDSALYLCASSLGQVIPEQYFGPGTRLTVT.

The gene calls are TRBV7-3 and TRBJ2-1, with a possible D match to TRBD1 (5 bases). The germline CDR1 and CDR2 sequences are SGHTA and FQGTGA. Trimming took 4 bases from V and 5 from J, leaving 15 bases between them. CDR3 length: 15 residues. The CDR3 loop reads CASSSAPGQHNEQFF. Here the CDR3 DNA reads TGTGCCAGCAGCTCCGCCCCAGGACAACACAATGAGCAGTTCTTC.

The V and J genes are TRBV30 and TRBJ2-1; possibly TRBD2 for D (6 bases). Germline CDR1 GTSNPN, CDR2 SVGIG (reference sequence). V was clipped by 1 base and J by 2 bases, with 9 bases between them. The CDR3 runs 14 residues. The CDR3 is CAWSGTTPYNEQFF. In DNA, the CDR3 is TGTGCCTGGAGTGGGACTACACCCTACAATGAGCAGTTCTTC. Looking up the rest from reference TRBV30 and TRBJ2-1 gives the full variable domain: SQTIHQWPATLVQPVGSPLSLECTVEGTSNPNLYWYRQAAGRGLQLLFYSVGIGQISSEVPQNLSASRPQDRQFILSSKKLLLSDSGFYLCAWSGTTPYNEQFFGPGTRLTVL.

The rearrangement joins TRBV30 to TRBJ1-5; D remains ambiguous. CDR1 and CDR2 from the germline V gene are GTSNPN and SVGIG (reference sequence). Trimming cost V 2 bases and J 2 bases, with 10 bases left between them. CDR3 size: 14 residues. This CDR3 reads CAWSPLSGNQPQHF. CDR3 nucleotide sequence: TGTGCCTGGAGTCCCCTCAGTGGCAATCAGCCCCAGCATTTT.

This chain connects TRBV6-5 to TRBJ2-7; 7 bases match TRBD2. Germline V gene sequence: CDR1 MNHEY, CDR2 SVGAGI. V lost 5 bases and J lost 6; bases outside the gene matches: 13. The CDR3 consists of 15 residues. This CDR3 is CASSTPTSPIGEQYF. The CDR3 nucleotides are TGTGCCAGCAGTACCCCGACTAGCCCCATCGGCGAGCAGTACTTC.

The chain employs TRBV9 and TRBJ2-1, with 13 nucleotides matching TRBD2. With V trimmed by 3 bases and J by 8 bases, 8 bases remained unmatched. CDR1 and CDR2 (germline): SGDLS, YYNGEE. This CDR3 comprises 16 residues. As DNA, the CDR3 is TGTGCCAGCAGCGATGGGACTAGCGGGGTATTAGATGAGCAGTTCTTC. This codes for CASSDGTSGVLDEQFF.

The rearrangement joins TRBV28 to TRBJ2-2; TRBD2 matches at 7 bases. Germline V gene sequence: CDR1 MDHEN, CDR2 SYDVKM. V dropped 6 bases and J dropped 0; count of bases not matched to a gene: 10. The CDR3 length is 17 residues. The CDR3 nucleotides read TGTGCCAGCAGCCAATTGGCCCTAGCGGCGAACACCGGGGAGCTGTTTTTT. It yields the protein CASSQLALAANTGELFF.